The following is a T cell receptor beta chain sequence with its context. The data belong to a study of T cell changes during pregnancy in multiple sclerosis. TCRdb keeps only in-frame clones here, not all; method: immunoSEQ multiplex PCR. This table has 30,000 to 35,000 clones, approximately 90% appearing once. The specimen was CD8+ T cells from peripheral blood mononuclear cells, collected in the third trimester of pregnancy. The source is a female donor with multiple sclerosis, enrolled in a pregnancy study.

The CDR3 protein is CASSIWTSSYEQYF. CDR3 coding DNA: TGTGCCAGTAGTATATGGACATCCTCCTACGAGCAGTACTTC. The chain has TRBV19 and TRBJ2-7; D possibly corresponds to TRBD1 (5 bases). The CDR3 sequence is 14 residues long. V was clipped by 2 bases and J by 0 bases, with 8 bases between them. CDR1 is LNHDA and CDR2 is SQIVND in the germline V gene (reference sequence).